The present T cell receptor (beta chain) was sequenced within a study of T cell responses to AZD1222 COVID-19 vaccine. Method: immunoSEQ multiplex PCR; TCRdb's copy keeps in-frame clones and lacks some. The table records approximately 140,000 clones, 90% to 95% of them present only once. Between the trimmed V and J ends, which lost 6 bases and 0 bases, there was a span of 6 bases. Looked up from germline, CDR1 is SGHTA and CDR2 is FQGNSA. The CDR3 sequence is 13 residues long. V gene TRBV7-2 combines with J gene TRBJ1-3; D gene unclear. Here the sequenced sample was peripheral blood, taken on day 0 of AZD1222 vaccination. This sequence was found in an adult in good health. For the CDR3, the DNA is TGTGCCAGCAGTCCAGACTCTGGAAACACCATATATTTT. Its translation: CASSPDSGNTIYF.